The 12 T cell receptor beta chains in this list originate from one sample, sequenced in a study of post-analysis software for immune sequencing data. Prepared TCR beta cDNA libraries contained unique molecular identifiers. From the PCR reads, TCRdb called clonotypes with MiXCR, one entry per CDR3 protein. This sample has about 770,000 distinct CDR3 sequences, with 35% to 55% found just once. For these TCRs, the target antigens are not known. Overall study results and limits: With TRBV5-6, TRBV5-1 and TRBV20-1 included, about five TRBV segments were more frequent in patients than in controls.

Sequenced: blood. The receptor set was obtained from a girl between 5 and 17 years old with multiple sclerosis.

This clonotype was recorded a few times. One end of the junction fails to match germline, which may point to a read error. The V gene is TRBV7-9, the J gene TRBJ2-4; possible D gene TRBD2, 5 bases. The last part of the DNA fits TRBJ2-7 better; the J call may be wrong. The CDR3 sequence is 16 residues long. Germline CDR1 SEHNR, CDR2 FQNEAQ (reference sequence). The CDR3 is CASSLALSGSSHEQYF. CDR3 in DNA: TGTGCCAGCAGCTTAGCGCTCAGCGGCAGCTCCCACGAGCAGTACTTC.

CDR3 sequence: CASSLTSKAGPDTQYF. In nucleotides, the CDR3 is TGTGCCAGCAGCTTAACTTCCAAAGCGGGGCCAGATACGCAGTATTTT. The chain joins TRBV7-2 to TRBJ2-3; the match to TRBD2 covers 7 bases. This CDR3 has 16 residues. Germline V CDR1 and CDR2: SGHTA, FQGNSA. V was clipped by 2 bases and J by 4 bases; unmatched bases: 9.

The CDR3 DNA follows: TGTGCCAGCAGACCCGGACTAGCGGGAGACTACGAGCAGTACTTC. This encodes CASRPGLAGDYEQYF. This chain joins TRBV6-5 and TRBJ2-7, with 13 nucleotides matching TRBD2. The CDR3 has 15 amino acids. V lost 6 bases to trimming and J lost 3 bases; unmatched junction nucleotides: 5. Germline V gives CDR1 MNHEY, CDR2 SVGAGI.

This clonotype was observed many times. The chain links TRBV7-9 to TRBJ2-7; no clear D gene. This CDR3 spans 13 amino acids. The germline V gene has CDR1 SEHNR and CDR2 FQNEAQ (reference sequence). Trimming removed 6 bases from V and 4 bases from J, with 13 bases in between. CDR3 sequence (DNA): TGTGCCAGCAGTAGCATTCGGTCTTACGAGCAGTACTTC. Translated, it gives CASSSIRSYEQYF.

This clonotype was found a few times. The chain couples TRBV25-1 to TRBJ1-6; D is undetermined. V shed 4 bases and J shed 10 bases, with 11 bases lying between them. The germline gives CDR1 MGHDK, CDR2 SYGVNS. The CDR3 is 13 residues long. The CDR3: CASSGEGGSPLHF. CDR3 nucleotides: TGTGCCAGCAGTGGGGAGGGAGGCTCACCCCTCCACTTT.

This clonotype has a handful of counts. The chain has TRBV20-1 and TRBJ2-7, with D unclear. The end of the DNA aligns better with TRBJ2-5, so the J call may be wrong. The CDR3 is made up of 10 amino acids. From germline, CDR1 is DFQATT and CDR2 SNEGSKA (reference sequence). The CDR3 bases are TGCAGTGCTAGAGCCGTGACCCAGTACTTC. This translates into CSARAVTQYF.

The chain couples TRBV28 to TRBJ2-7; 9 nucleotides align to TRBD1. Germline V gives CDR1 MDHEN, CDR2 SYDVKM. CDR3 size: 13 residues. The V gene end was trimmed by 5 bases and the J gene end by 5 bases; junction bases not matched to a gene: 4. The CDR3 region is CASSGDRAHEQYF. For the CDR3, the DNA is TGTGCCAGCAGTGGGGACAGGGCCCACGAGCAGTACTTC. Using reference TRBV28 and TRBJ2-7 for the parts outside the CDR3, the full variable domain is DVKVTQSSRYLVKRTGEKVFLECVQDMDHENMFWYRQDPGLGLRLIYFSYDVKMKEKGDIPEGYSVSREKKERFSLILESASTNQTSMYLCASSGDRAHEQYFGPGTRLTVT.

This chain uses TRBV9 with TRBJ1-2, with D tentatively TRBD1 (5 bases). The CDR3 length is 17 residues. Germline CDR1 and CDR2: SGDLS and YYNGEE. Deletions cut 4 bases from V and 6 bases from J, with 25 bases between. CDR3 nucleotides: TGTGCCAGCAGCTCGGGCCCCGGGACTACCTTCCCGGATGGCTACACCTTC. It specifies CASSSGPGTTFPDGYTF.

This chain links TRBV6-6 with TRBJ1-2, with 7 nucleotides matching TRBD1. The junction had 9 bases not matched to a gene; V was cut back by 5 bases and J by 3 bases. Germline lookup yields CDR1 MNHNY and CDR2 SVGAGI (reference sequence). The CDR3 runs 15 residues. CDR3 region: CASSPKGARHYGYTF. Here the CDR3 DNA reads TGTGCCAGCAGTCCCAAGGGGGCTCGGCACTATGGCTACACCTTC.

This clonotype was recorded only once. The chain joins TRBV29-1 to TRBJ1-2, with no clear D. Germline CDR1 is SQVTM and CDR2 is ANQGSEA. Trimming cost V 3 bases and J 4 bases, with 9 bases left between them. This CDR3 region has 12 residues. Written as DNA, the CDR3 is TGCAGCGTTGAGCCCCAGAGCTATGGCTACACCTTC. Residues: CSVEPQSYGYTF.

This clonotype appeared a few times. The genes are TRBV6-6 and TRBJ2-7; TRBD2 agrees at 7 bases. Unmatched junction bases numbered 4, after V lost 2 bases and J lost 3 bases. The CDR3 is 14 residues long. CDR1 and CDR2 from the germline V gene are MNHNY and SVGAGI (reference sequence). In nucleotides, the CDR3 is TGTGCCAGCAGTTACGCGACTAGCTTCTACGAGCAGTACTTC. Protein product: CASSYATSFYEQYF.

The chain links TRBV29-1 to TRBJ2-3, with D possibly TRBD1 on 6 matching bases. Germline assignment: CDR1 SQVTM and CDR2 ANQGSEA. V was clipped by 7 bases and J by 3 bases, with 20 bases between them. CDR3 size: 15 residues. CDR3 DNA sequence: TGCAGCGGACTTCTAGCCGATCAGGGGACAGATACGCAGTATTTT. Amino acid sequence: CSGLLADQGTDTQYF.